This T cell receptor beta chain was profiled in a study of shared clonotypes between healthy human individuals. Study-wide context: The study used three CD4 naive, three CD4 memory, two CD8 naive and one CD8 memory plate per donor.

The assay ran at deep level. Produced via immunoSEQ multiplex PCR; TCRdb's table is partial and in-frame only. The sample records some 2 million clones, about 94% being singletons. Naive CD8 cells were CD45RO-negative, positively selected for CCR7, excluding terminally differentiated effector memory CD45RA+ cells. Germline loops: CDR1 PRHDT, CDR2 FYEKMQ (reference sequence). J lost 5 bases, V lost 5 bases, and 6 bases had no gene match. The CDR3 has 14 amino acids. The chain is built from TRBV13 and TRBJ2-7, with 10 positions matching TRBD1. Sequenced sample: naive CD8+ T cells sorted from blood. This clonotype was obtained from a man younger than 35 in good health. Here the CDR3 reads CASSVDRGHDEQYF. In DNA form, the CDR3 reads TGTGCCAGCAGCGTCGACAGGGGGCACGACGAGCAGTACTTC.